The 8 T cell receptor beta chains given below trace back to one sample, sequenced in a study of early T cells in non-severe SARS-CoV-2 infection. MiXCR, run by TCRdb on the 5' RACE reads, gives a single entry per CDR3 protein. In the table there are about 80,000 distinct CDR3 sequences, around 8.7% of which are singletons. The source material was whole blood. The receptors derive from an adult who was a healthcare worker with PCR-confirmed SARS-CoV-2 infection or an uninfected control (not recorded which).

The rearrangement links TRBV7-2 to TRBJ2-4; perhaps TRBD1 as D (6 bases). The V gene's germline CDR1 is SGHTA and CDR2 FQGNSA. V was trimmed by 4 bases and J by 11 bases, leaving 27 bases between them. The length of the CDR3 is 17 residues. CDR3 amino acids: CASSSAPNDAGTQFQYF. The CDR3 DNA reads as TGTGCCAGCAGCTCAGCCCCCAACGACGCTGGGACACAGTTTCAGTACTTC. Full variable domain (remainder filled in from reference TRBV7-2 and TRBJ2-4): GAGVSQSPSNKVTEKGKDVELRCDPISGHTALYWYRQSLGQGLEFLIYFQGNSAPDKSGLPSDRFSAERTGGSVSTLTIQRTQQEDSAVYLCASSSAPNDAGTQFQYFGAGTRLSVL.

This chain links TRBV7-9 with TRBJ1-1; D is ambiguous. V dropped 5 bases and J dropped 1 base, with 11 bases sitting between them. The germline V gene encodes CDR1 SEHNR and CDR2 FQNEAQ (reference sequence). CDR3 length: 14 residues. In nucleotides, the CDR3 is TGTGCCAGCAGCCCCCTAGAGGGGAACACTGAAGCTTTCTTT. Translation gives CASSPLEGNTEAFF.

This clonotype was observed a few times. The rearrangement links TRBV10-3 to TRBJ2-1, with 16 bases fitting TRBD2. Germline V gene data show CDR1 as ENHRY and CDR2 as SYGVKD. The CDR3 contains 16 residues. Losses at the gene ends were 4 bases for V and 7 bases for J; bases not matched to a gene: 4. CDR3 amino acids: CAISAMGLAGGNEQFF. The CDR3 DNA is TGTGCCATCAGTGCTATGGGACTAGCGGGAGGGAATGAGCAGTTCTTC.

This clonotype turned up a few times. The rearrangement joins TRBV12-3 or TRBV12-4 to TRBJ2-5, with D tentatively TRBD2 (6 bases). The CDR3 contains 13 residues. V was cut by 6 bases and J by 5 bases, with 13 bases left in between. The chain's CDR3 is CASSSGLRETQYF. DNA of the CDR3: TGTGCCAGCAGCTCGGGACTCCGGGAGACCCAGTACTTC.

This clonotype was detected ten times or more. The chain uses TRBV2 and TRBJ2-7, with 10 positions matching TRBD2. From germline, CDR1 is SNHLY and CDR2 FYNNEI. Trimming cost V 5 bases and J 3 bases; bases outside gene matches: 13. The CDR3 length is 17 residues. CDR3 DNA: TGTGCCAGCAGTAACCCCCCGGTAGCGGGGGGCTACTACGAGCAGTACTTC. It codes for CASSNPPVAGGYYEQYF.

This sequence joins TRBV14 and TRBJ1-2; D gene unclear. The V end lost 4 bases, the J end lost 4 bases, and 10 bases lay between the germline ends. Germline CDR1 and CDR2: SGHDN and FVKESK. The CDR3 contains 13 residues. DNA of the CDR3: TGTGCCAGCAGCCCGCAATGGACCTATGGCTACACCTTC. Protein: CASSPQWTYGYTF.

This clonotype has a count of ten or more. Written as DNA, the CDR3 is TGTGCCATCAGTAGGGGGACCCGAGGCAACTATGGCTACACCTTC. This gives the protein CAISRGTRGNYGYTF. This chain links TRBV10-3 with TRBJ1-2; D might be TRBD1 (6 bases). Per the germline V gene, CDR1 is ENHRY and CDR2 is SYGVKD. This CDR3 spans 15 amino acids. Between the trimmed V and J ends, which lost 5 bases and 2 bases, there was a span of 15 bases.

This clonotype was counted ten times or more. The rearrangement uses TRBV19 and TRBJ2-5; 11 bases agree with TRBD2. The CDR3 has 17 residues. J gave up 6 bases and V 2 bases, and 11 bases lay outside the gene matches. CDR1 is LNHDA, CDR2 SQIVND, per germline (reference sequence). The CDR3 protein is CASSISPTSGTLKTQYF. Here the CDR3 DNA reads TGTGCCAGTAGTATAAGTCCGACTAGCGGGACCCTGAAGACCCAGTACTTC.